This T cell receptor (beta chain) was recovered during a study of blood T cells in healthy people across ages. Study-wide results and limits: Naive T cell percentage and TCR beta diversity correlated strongly.

Healthy Caucasian individuals from Russia aged about 6 to 100 were enrolled as donors. The CDR3 runs to 16 residues. CDR1 DFQATT and CDR2 SNEGSKA come from the germline V gene (reference sequence). It was with a sample-barcoded 5' primer and a J-beta primer mix that a second PCR of about 6 to 11 cycles was run. CDR3-containing paired-end reads numbering at least 2.5 million came from each sample. MiXCR, run by TCRdb on the 5' RACE reads, gives a single entry per CDR3 protein. The data show about 1.7 million distinct CDR3 sequences, 25% to 30% seen once. Turning to this clonotype: Antigen unknown. Germline is not matched at one junction end, which may reflect a read error.

The chain is built from TRBV20-1 and TRBJ2-1, with 13 bases that match TRBD2. The TCR sequence derives from a woman between 25 and 40 years old in good health. Sample: blood. CDR3 DNA: TGCAGTACTAGAGTTTCTGGACTAGCGGGAGTCAATGAGCAGTTCTTC. Translation gives CSTRVSGLAGVNEQFF.